This T cell receptor beta chain is drawn from a study of blood T cell repertoires in COVID-19. Overall study context: From the United States, Italy and Spain came samples of acute and convalescent COVID-19. In each case, the material was cDNA or gDNA derived from T cells, B-cell-depleted T cells, or PBMCs.

As handled by the study authors: Estimates of nucleated cell counts were drawn from the amplification of reference gene primers. TCRdb's copy holds only in-frame clones and misses some; the assay was immunoSEQ multiplex PCR. D and trimming come from the DNA, and the V and J calls and clone size come from that table. The sample has fewer than 250,000 clones, about 80% seen once. Sequencing was performed on peripheral blood. The receptor was derived from a middle-aged woman with active or convalescent COVID-19.

For the CDR3, the DNA is TGTGCCTGGAAGGGGCTGCAAGAGACCCAGTACTTC. Amino acids: CAWKGLQETQYF. The V call is TRBV30, the J call TRBJ2-5; D perhaps matches TRBD1 (5 bases). Per germline, CDR1 GTSNPN and CDR2 SVGIG (reference sequence). CDR3 length: 12 residues. With 4 bases removed from V and 2 bases from J, the gap between germline ends came to 8 bases.